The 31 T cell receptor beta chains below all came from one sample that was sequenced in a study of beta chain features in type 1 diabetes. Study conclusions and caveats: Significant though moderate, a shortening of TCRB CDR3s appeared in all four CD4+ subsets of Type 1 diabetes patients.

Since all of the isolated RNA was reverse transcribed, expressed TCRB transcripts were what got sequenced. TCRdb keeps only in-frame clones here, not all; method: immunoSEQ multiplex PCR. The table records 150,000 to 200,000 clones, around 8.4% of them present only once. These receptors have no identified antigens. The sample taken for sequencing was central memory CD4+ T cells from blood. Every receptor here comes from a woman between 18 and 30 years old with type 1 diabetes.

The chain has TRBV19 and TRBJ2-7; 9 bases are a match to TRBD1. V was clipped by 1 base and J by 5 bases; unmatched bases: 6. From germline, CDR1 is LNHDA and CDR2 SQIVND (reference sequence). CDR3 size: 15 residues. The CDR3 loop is CASSIAGQGRHEQYF. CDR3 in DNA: TGTGCCAGTAGTATAGCCGGACAGGGGAGGCACGAGCAGTACTTC.

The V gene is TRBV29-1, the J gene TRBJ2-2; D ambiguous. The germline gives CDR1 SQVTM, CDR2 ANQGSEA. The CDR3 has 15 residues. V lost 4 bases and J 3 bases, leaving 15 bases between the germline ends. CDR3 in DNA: TGCAGCGTTGCCCGCCGTGGGCTGGACACCGGGGAGCTGTTTTTT. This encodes CSVARRGLDTGELFF.

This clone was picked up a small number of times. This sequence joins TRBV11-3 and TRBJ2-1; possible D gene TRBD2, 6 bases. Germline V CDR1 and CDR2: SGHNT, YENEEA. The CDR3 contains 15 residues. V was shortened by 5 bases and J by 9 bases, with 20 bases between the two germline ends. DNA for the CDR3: TGTGCCAGCAGCCAGGGCGGAGGGCTAGCCGGTGAGCAGTTCTTC. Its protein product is CASSQGGGLAGEQFF.

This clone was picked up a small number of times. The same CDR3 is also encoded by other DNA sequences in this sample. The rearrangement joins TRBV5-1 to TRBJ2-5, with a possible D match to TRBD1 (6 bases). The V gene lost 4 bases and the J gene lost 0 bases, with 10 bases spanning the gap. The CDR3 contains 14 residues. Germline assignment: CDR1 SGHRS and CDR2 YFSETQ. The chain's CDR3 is CASSRTGNQETQYF. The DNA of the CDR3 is TGCGCCAGCAGCCGCACAGGGAACCAAGAGACCCAGTACTTC.

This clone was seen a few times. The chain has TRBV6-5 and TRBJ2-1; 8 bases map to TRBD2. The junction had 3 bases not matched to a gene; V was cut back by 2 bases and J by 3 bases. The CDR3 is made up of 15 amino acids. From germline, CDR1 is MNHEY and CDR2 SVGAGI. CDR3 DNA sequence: TGTGCCAGCAGTTACCGGCTAGCGGGCTACAATGAGCAGTTCTTC. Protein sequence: CASSYRLAGYNEQFF.

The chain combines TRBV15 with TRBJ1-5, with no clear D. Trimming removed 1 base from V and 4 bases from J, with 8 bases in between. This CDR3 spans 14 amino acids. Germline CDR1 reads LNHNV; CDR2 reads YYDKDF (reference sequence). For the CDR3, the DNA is TGTGCCACCAGCAGAGGGGCAGTGAATCAGCCCCAGCATTTT. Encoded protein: CATSRGAVNQPQHF.

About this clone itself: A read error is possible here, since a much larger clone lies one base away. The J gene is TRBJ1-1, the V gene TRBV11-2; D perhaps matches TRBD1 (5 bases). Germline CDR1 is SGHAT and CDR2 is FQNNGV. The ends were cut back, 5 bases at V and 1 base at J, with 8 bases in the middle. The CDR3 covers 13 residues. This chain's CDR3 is CASSKTGNTEAFF. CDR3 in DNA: TGTGCCAGCAGCAAAACAGGGAACACTGAAGCTTTCTTT.

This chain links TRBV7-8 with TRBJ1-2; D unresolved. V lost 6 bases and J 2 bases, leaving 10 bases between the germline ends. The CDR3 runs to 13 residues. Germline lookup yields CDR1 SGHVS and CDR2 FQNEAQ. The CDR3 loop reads CASSTQLNYGYTF. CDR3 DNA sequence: TGTGCCAGCAGTACACAGCTCAACTATGGCTACACCTTC.

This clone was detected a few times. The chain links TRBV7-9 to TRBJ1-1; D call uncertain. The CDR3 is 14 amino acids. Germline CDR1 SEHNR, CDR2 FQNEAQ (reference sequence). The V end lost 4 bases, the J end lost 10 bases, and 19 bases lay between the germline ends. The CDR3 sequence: CASSSLGGWTLAFF. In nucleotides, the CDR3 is TGTGCCAGCAGCTCTCTTGGTGGGTGGACTCTAGCTTTCTTT.

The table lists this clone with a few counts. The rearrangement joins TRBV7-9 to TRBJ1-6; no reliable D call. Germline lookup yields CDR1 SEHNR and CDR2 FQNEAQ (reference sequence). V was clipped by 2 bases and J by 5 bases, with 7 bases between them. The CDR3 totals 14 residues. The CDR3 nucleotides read TGTGCCAGCAGCTTAAACGGGGATAATTCACCCCTCCACTTT. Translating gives CASSLNGDNSPLHF. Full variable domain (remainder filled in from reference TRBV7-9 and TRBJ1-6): DTGVSQNPRHKITKRGQNVTFRCDPISEHNRLYWYRQTLGQGPEFLTYFQNEAQLEKSRLLSDRFSAERPKGSFSTLEIQRTEQGDSAMYLCASSLNGDNSPLHFGNGTRLTVT.

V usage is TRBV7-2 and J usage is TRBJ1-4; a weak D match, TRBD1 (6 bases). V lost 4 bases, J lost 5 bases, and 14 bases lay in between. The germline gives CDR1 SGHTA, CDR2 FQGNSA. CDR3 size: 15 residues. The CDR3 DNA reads TGTGCCAGCAGCTACCGACAGGCTCCCAATGAAAAACTGTTTTTT. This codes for CASSYRQAPNEKLFF.

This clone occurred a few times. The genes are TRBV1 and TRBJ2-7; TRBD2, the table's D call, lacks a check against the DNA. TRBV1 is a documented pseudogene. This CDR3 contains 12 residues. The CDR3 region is CTISGTGYEQYF. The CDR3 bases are TGCACCATTAGCGGGACCGGCTACGAGCAGTACTTC.

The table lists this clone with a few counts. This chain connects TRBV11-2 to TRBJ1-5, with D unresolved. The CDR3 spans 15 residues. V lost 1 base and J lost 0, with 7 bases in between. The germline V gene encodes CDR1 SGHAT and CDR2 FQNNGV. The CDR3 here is CASSLGRDSNQPQHF. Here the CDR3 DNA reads TGTGCCAGCAGCTTAGGCCGGGATAGCAATCAGCCCCAGCATTTT.

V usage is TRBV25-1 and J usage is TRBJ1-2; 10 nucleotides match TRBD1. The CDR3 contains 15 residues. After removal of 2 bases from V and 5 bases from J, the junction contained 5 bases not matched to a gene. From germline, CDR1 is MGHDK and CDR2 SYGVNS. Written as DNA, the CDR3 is TGTGCCAGCAGTGAACAGTCGGGACAGGGGTATGGCTACACCTTC. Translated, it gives CASSEQSGQGYGYTF.

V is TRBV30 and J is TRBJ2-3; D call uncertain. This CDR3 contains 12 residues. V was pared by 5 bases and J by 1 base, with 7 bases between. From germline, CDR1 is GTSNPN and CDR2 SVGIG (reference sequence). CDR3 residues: CAWSFGTDTQYF. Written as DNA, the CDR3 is TGTGCCTGGTCGTTTGGCACAGATACGCAGTATTTT.

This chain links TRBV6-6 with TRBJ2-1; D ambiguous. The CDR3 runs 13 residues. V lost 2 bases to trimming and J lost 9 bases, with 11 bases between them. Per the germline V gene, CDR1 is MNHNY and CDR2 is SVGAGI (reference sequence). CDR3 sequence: CASSYGPFGEQFF. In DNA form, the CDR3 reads TGTGCCAGCAGTTACGGGCCCTTTGGTGAGCAGTTCTTC.

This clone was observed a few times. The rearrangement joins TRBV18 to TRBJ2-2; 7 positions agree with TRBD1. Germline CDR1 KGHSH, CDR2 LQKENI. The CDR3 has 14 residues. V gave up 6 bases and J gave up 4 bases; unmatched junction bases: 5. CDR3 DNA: TGTGCCAGCTCCTCGGGACAGTCCACCGGGGAGCTGTTTTTT. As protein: CASSSGQSTGELFF.

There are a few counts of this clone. In DNA form, the CDR3 reads TGTGCCATCAGTGGCCTAGCGGGAGCAGATACGCAGTATTTT. Protein sequence: CAISGLAGADTQYF. V and J are TRBV10-3 and TRBJ2-3; 10 bases align to TRBD2. J lost 4 bases, V lost 4 bases, and 2 bases had no gene match. Per germline, CDR1 ENHRY and CDR2 SYGVKD. The CDR3 totals 14 residues.

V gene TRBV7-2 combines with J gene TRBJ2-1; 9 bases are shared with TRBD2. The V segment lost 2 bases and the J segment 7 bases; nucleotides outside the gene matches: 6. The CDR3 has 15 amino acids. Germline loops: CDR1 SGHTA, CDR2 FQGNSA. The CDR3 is CASSLKASGANEQFF. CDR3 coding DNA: TGTGCCAGCAGCTTAAAAGCTAGCGGGGCAAATGAGCAGTTCTTC.

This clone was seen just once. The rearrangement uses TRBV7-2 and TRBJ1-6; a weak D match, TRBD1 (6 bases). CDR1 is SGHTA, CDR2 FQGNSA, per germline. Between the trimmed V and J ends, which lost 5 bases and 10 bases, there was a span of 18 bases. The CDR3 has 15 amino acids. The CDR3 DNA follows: TGTGCCAGCAGCCCCAGACAGGCCATACGATCACCCCTCCACTTT. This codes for CASSPRQAIRSPLHF.

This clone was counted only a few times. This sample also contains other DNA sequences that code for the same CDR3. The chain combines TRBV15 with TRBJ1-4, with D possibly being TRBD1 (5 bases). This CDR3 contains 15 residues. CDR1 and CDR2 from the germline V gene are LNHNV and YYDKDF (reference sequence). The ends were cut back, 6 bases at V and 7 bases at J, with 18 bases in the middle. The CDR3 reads CATSRQGPVGEKLFF. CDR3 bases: TGTGCCACCAGTCGGCAGGGCCCAGTGGGTGAAAAACTGTTTTTT.

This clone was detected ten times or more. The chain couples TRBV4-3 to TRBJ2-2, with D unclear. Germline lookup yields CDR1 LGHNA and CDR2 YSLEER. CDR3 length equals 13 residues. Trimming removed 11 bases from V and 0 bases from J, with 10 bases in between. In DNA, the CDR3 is TGCGCCTCCGAGGCCACGAACACCGGGGAGCTGTTTTTT. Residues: CASEATNTGELFF.

The CDR3 DNA reads as TGTGCCAGCAGTCCAGGGGGCTTTACTGAAGCTTTCTTT. The encoded protein is CASSPGGFTEAFF. The chain links TRBV6-6 to TRBJ1-1; 8 nucleotides agree with TRBD1. CDR1 is MNHNY and CDR2 is SVGAGI in the germline V gene (reference sequence). The CDR3 contains 13 residues. With V trimmed by 5 bases and J by 5 bases, 4 bases remained unmatched.

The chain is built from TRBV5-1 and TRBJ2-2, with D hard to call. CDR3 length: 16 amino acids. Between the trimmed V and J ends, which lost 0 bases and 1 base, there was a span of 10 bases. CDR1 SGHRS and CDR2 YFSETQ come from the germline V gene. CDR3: CASSLDRGRNTGELFF. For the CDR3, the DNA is TGCGCCAGCAGCTTGGATCGCGGCAGGAACACCGGGGAGCTGTTTTTT.

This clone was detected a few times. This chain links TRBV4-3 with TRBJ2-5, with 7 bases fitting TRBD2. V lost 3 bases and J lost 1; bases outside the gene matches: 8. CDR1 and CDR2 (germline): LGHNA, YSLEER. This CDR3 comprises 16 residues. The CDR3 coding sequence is TGCGCCAGCAGCCATGGCGCCGGGACTACCCAAGAGACCCAGTACTTC. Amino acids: CASSHGAGTTQETQYF.

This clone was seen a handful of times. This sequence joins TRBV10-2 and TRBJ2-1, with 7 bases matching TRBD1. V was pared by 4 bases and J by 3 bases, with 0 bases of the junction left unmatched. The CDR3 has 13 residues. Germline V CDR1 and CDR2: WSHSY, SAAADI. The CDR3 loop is CASSGTGYNEQFF. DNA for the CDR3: TGCGCCAGCAGTGGGACAGGCTACAATGAGCAGTTCTTC.

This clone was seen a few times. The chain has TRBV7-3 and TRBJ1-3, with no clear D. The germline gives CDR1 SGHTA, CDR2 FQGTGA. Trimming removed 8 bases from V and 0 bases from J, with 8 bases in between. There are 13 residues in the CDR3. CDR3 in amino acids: CASSTSSGNTIYF. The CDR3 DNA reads TGTGCCAGCTCAACGAGCTCTGGAAACACCATATATTTT.

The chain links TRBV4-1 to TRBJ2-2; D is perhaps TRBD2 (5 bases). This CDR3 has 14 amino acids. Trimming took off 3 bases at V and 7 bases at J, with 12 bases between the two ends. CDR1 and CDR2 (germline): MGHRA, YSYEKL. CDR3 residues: CASSQQEDRGELFF. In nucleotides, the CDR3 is TGCGCCAGCAGCCAGCAGGAGGACCGCGGGGAGCTGTTTTTT.

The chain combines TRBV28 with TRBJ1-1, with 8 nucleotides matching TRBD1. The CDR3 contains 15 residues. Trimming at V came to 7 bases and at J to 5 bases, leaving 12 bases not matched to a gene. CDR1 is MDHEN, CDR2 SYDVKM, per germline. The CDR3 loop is CASTQGASFITEAFF. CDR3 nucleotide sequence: TGTGCCAGCACCCAGGGGGCATCTTTCATAACTGAAGCTTTCTTT.

The CDR3 region has the DNA TGTGCCAGCAGTGAACAAAATAACTATGGCTACACCTTC. This codes for CASSEQNNYGYTF. The chain uses TRBV2 and TRBJ1-2; D remains ambiguous. Looked up from germline, CDR1 is SNHLY and CDR2 is FYNNEI. V gave up 2 bases and J gave up 1 base, with 5 bases separating them. The CDR3 totals 13 residues. The full variable domain, rest sourced from reference TRBV2 and TRBJ1-2, is EPEVTQTPSHQVTQMGQEVILRCVPISNHLYFYWYRQILGQKVEFLVSFYNNEISEKSEIFDDQFSVERPDGSNFTLKIRSTKLEDSAMYFCASSEQNNYGYTFGSGTRLTVV.

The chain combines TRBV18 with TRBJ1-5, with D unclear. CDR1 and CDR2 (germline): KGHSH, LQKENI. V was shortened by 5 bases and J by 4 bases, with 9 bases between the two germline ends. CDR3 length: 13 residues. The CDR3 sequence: CASSTQENQPQHF. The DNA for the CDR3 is TGTGCCAGCTCAACTCAGGAAAATCAGCCCCAGCATTTT.